Included here is one T cell receptor (beta chain) sequence, with context. This specimen comes from a study of blood T cell repertoires in COVID-19. Germline CDR1 and CDR2: LNHDA and SQIVND (reference sequence). Trimming pared 7 bases from V and 1 base from J, leaving 16 bases between. CDR3 length: 15 amino acids. Authors' data handling: Scientists estimated how many nucleated cells there were by amplifying reference gene primers. Profiled with immunoSEQ multiplex PCR; TCRdb holds only in-frame clones, not every one. The DNA was the basis for D and trimming; V, J and clone size are from that table. The data contain tens of thousands of clones, around 81% of them singletons.

This TCR was recovered from a woman aged 70-85 years with acute or convalescent COVID-19. The sample consisted of peripheral blood. The chain recombines TRBV19 with TRBJ1-1; the D is unclear. The CDR3 DNA sequence: TGTGCCAGTACTTCTAGAGGGAGAAAGAACACTGAAGCTTTCTTT. This translates into CASTSRGRKNTEAFF.